These T cell receptor beta chains were read from a single sample in a study of cytomegalovirus exposure and HLA in healthy donors. Profiling relied on immunoSEQ multiplex PCR, and the TCRdb table lists in-frame clones only, not all of them. The table has 100,000 to 150,000 clones, 75% to 80% seen once. Sequencing input: PBMCs. The origin of the receptors is a male donor in good health and CMV-seronegative. Each CDR3 is given with its conserved first and last residue. A D gene is named only where the DNA matches it firmly. The size entry is marked missing in some rows and otherwise reads once, few, many or a size class.

15 | NA | NA | TRBJ1-4 | TRBV4-3 | TGCGCCAGCAGCCAAGATCCCCTTCCTAATGAAAAACTGTTTTTT | CASSQDPLPNEKLFF
13 | NA | NA | TRBJ1-2 | TRBV7-2 | TGTGCCAGCAGCTTGGGCAGTTACTATGGCTACACCTTC | CASSLGSYYGYTF
16 | TRBD1 | NA | TRBJ1-1 | TRBV6-6 | TGTGCCAGCAGCCAGCCGACAGGGGCCGCGAACACTGAAGCTTTCTTT | CASSQPTGAANTEAFF
12 | NA | NA | TRBJ2-1 | TRBV11-2 | TGTGCCAGCAGCTTAGATATTAATGAGCAGTTCTTC | CASSLDINEQFF
15 | TRBD1 | NA | TRBJ1-6 | TRBV5-5 | TGTGCCAGCAGCTTGGATTGGGACAGGGGATCACCCCTCCACTTT | CASSLDWDRGSPLHF
13 | NA | once | TRBJ2-7 | TRBV19 | TGTGCCAGCAGGGGGGACCATGGTTACGAGCAGTACTTC | CASRGDHGYEQYF
16 | TRBD2 | NA | TRBJ2-1 | TRBV7-2 | TGTGCCAGCAGCCGCTACAAGCGGGGGGGCTACAATGAGCAGTTCTTC | CASSRYKRGGYNEQFF
13 | NA | NA | TRBJ2-3 | TRBV6-5 | TGTGCCAGCAGTGCATACAGGGCAGATACGCAGTATTTT | CASSAYRADTQYF
15 | NA | NA | TRBJ2-4 | TRBV4-3 | TGCGCCAGCAGCCAGGGGGCGATGGCCAAAAACATTCAGTACTTC | CASSQGAMAKNIQYF
14 | NA | few | TRBJ1-1 | TRBV10-3 | TGTGCCATCAGTGTCAACTCTCGGAACACTGAAGCTTTCTTT | CAISVNSRNTEAFF
16 | TRBD2 | NA | TRBJ2-7 | TRBV19 | TGTGCCAGTAGTCCGACTAGCGGGGGGGCCTCCTACGAGCAGTACTTC | CASSPTSGGASYEQYF
14 | TRBD2 | NA | TRBJ2-1 | TRBV7-2 | TGTGCCAGCAGCTTAGAGCGGACTAGCGGGGGGCGGCTCTTC | CASSLERTSGGRLF
15 | TRBD1 | NA | TRBJ2-5 | TRBV7-2 | TGTGCCAGCAGCCCCGGGACAGGGGTGAGGGAGACCCAGTACTTC | CASSPGTGVRETQYF
13 | NA | few | TRBJ1-4 | TRBV7-9 | TGTGCCAGCAGGACCGGCGGGGGGAAAAAACTGTTTTTT | CASRTGGGKKLFF
13 | NA | NA | TRBJ1-2 | TRBV19 | TGTGCCAGTAGTATTCGGGGAAACTATGGCTACACCTTC | CASSIRGNYGYTF
15 | NA | NA | TRBJ1-3 | TRBV6-5 | TGTGCCAGCAGTTACTCAACGGAGTCTGGAAACACCATATATTTT | CASSYSTESGNTIYF
11 | NA | NA | TRBJ2-7 | TRBV5-1 | TGCGCCAGCAGCGCTATCTACGAGCAGTACTTC | CASSAIYEQYF
15 | NA | NA | TRBJ1-4 | TRBV9 | TGTGCCAGCAGCGTAACCGGGGAGCGTAATGAAAAACTGTTTTTT | CASSVTGERNEKLFF
16 | NA | once | TRBJ2-5 | TRBV1 | TGCACCACTACCTGGACTAGCGGGGGGGTGTGTGAGACCCAGTACTTC | CTTTWTSGGVCETQYF
15 | NA | once | TRBJ2-3 | TRBV4-3 | TGCGCCAGCAGCCAGACAGGCTTCGATGGAGATACGCAGTATTTT | CASSQTGFDGDTQYF
14 | NA | NA | TRBJ2-3 | TRBV19 | TGTGCCAGTAGTATGGGGCAGGGAACAGATACGCAGTATTTT | CASSMGQGTDTQYF
13 | NA | NA | TRBJ1-5 | TRBV19 | TGTGCCAGTAGCCCTACAGGGAATCAGCCCCAGCATTTT | CASSPTGNQPQHF
12 | NA | NA | TRBJ2-6 | TRBV27 | TGTGCCAGCAGTTCCTCCTTCGACGTCCTGACTTTC | CASSSSFDVLTF
13 | TRBD1 | NA | TRBJ2-7 | TRBV9 | TGTGCCAGCAGCGTGGGGACAGGGGATGAGCAGTACTTC | CASSVGTGDEQYF
14 | NA | few | TRBJ2-3 | TRBV5-1 | TGCGCCAGCAGCTTTGGGCACAGCACAGATACGCAGTATTTT | CASSFGHSTDTQYF
13 | NA | NA | TRBJ2-7 | TRBV18 | TGTGCCAGCTCACTGACAGTTAACTACGAGCAGTACTTC | CASSLTVNYEQYF